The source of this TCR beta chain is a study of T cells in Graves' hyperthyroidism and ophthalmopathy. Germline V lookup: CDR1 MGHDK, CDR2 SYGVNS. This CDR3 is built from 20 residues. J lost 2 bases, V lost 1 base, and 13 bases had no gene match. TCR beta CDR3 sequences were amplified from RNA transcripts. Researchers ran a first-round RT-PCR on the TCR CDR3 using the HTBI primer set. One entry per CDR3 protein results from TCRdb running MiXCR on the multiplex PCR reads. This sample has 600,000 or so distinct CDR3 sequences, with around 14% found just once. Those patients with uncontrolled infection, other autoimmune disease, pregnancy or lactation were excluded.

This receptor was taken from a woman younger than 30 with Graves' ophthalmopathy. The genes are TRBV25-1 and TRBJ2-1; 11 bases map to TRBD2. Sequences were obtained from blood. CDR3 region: CASSEFTRTKLAGAYNEQFF. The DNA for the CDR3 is TGTGCCAGCAGTGAATTCACCCGCACTAAACTAGCGGGGGCCTACAATGAGCAGTTCTTC.